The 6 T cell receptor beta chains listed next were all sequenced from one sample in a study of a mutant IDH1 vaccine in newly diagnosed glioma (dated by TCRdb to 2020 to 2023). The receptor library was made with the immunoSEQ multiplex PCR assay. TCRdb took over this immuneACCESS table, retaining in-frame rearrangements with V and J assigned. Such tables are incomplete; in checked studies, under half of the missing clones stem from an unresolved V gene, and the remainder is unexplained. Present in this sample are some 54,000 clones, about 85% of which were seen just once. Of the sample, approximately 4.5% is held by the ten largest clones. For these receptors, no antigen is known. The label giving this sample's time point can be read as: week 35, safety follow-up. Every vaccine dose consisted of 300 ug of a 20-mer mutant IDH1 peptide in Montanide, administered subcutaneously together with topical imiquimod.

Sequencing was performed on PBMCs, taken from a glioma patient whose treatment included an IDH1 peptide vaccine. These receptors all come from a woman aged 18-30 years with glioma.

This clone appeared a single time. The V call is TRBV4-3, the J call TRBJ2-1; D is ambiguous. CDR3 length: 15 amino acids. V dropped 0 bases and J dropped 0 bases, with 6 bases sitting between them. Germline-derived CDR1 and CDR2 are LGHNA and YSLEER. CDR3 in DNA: TGCGCCAGCAGCCAAGATGTGAGCTCCTACAATGAGCAGTTCTTC. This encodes CASSQDVSSYNEQFF.

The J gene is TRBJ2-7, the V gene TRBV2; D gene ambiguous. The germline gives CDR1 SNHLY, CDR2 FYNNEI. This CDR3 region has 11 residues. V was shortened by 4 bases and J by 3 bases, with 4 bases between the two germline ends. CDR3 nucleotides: TGTGCCAGCAGTGGCAACTACGAGCAGTACTTC. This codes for CASSGNYEQYF.

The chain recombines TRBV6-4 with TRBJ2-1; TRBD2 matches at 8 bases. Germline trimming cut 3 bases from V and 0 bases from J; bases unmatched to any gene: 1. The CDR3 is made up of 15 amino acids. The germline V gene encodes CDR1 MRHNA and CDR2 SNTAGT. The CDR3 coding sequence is TGTGCCAGCAGTGAGCTAGCGGGCTCCTACAATGAGCAGTTCTTC. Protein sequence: CASSELAGSYNEQFF.

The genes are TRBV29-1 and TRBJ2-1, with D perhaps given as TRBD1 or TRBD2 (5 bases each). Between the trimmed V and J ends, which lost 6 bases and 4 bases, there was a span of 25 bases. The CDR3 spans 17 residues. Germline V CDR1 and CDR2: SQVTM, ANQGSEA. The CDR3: CSVIPRGRPRLYNEQFF. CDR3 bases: TGCAGCGTAATACCCCGGGGCAGGCCGAGACTATACAATGAGCAGTTCTTC.

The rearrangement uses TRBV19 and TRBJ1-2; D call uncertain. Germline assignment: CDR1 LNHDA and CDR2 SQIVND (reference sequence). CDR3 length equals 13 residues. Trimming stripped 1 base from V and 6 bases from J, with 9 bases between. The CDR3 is CASSIGQLNGYTF. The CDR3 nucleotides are TGTGCCAGTAGTATAGGTCAGCTAAATGGCTACACCTTC.

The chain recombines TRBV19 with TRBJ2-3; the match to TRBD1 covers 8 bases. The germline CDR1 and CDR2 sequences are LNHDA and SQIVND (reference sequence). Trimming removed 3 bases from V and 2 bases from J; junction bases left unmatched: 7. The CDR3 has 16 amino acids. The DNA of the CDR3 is TGTGCCAGTAGTATCTCACAGGGGGGTCCCACAGATACGCAGTATTTT. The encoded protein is CASSISQGGPTDTQYF.